The T cell receptor (beta chain) under discussion was sequenced for a study of regulatory T cells in long-lasting Graves disease (dated by TCRdb to the early 2020s). About the full investigation: Persistent Graves' disease was defined as persistently positive TSH receptor autoantibodies together with antithyroid drug treatment for over 5 years. In the clinical cohort, patients with persistent Graves' disease had used antithyroid drugs for an average of roughly 10 years. Persistent Graves' disease patients were compared with newly diagnosed Graves' disease patients by peripheral blood TCR sequencing and RNA sequencing. The study was conducted in China and was registered as a clinical trial. A total of 33 samples were covered by TCR sequencing, comprising some 13 persistent and 20 or so newly diagnosed Graves' disease patients. General conclusions and limits of the study: As a limitation, the authors acknowledged that the small sample size may reduce accuracy. Persistent disease showed preferential use of TRBV28, TRBJ1-2 and TRBJ2-5, whereas newly diagnosed disease favored TRBV20-1 and TRBJ2-1. Sequencing and analysis were restricted to the TCR beta chain. Compared with newly diagnosed patients, persistent Graves' disease patients had lower TCR Shannon entropy and fewer highly expanded clones, which suggests clonal expansion. A larger number of public clonotypes was shared among persistent patients (around 2,700) than among newly diagnosed patients (about 990). Because the primary lesion, thyroid tissue, could not be accessed, the study looked at peripheral blood alone.

Per the publication, the time point label means: persistent/refractory GD, antithyroid drugs over 5 years with positive TRAb. For both TCR sequencing and RNA sequencing, RNA was extracted from PBMCs in TRIzol. Graves' disease was diagnosed according to American Thyroid Association guidelines. Patients for the study were recruited at an endocrinology department in Xi'an, China. Each patient gave 9 to 10 milliliters of peripheral blood, collected in an EDTA anticoagulant tube. Ficoll Paque Plus density gradient separation was used to isolate PBMCs, and no further T cell sorting was done. An Agilent 2100 Bioanalyzer and agarose gel were used to check RNA quality, while a NanoDrop 2000 measured RNA concentration. The CDR3 goes from the cysteine to the phenylalanine over 12 residues. The DNA shown is the 36-base CDR3, in frame from base 1. Deletion took 6 bases off V and 7 bases off J, with a span of 12 bases between the germline ends.

This clonotype was seen many times. The antigen this receptor binds is unknown. One base away there is no much larger clone; base qualities are not given. Libraries came from multiplex PCR. Data came from an Illumina HiSeq 4000. iRepertoire HTBI primers and Arm-PCR amplification of CDR3 regions were used to construct TCR beta libraries. Gel purification was performed on PCR products prior to sequencing. As for how the authors treated the data: Across samples, 60 to 75 TRBV and 14 TRBJ segments were identified and used for gene usage analysis of CDR3 amino acid clonotypes. COPE and FqMerger were used to merge the filtered high-quality paired reads into contigs. Contigs were aligned with BLAST to IMGT TRBV, TRBD and TRBJ reference genes, and CDR3 was defined per IMGT. Clonotypes above 0.1% frequency were classified as highly expanded clones. Shannon entropy was used to measure repertoire diversity, and the Gini coefficient was used to measure V-J evenness. Public clonotypes were defined as clonotypes shared by more than one individual. TCRdb trimmed public reads at Q25 via fastp, called clones via MiXCR and kept in-frame beta chains. Each entry merges the rows of one CDR3 protein and shows their most common DNA and genes. TCRdb's processing, not the authors', yielded these V and J calls. The sample table lists about 470,000 distinct CDR3 sequences, 20% to 25% of them with a count of one. The ten largest clones take up 6.5% to 9% of the sample.

Rearrangement joined TRBV12-3 or TRBV12-4 to TRBJ2-5, with the D gene call left open. The source of this sequence is a female donor with Graves disease. Here the sequenced sample was peripheral blood mononuclear cells (PBMCs), taken when the disease was refractory, from a patient treated with antithyroid drugs. The CDR3 loop reads CASSPILGTQYF. The DNA reads TGTGCCAGCAGCCCGATTCTCGGGACCCAGTACTTC.